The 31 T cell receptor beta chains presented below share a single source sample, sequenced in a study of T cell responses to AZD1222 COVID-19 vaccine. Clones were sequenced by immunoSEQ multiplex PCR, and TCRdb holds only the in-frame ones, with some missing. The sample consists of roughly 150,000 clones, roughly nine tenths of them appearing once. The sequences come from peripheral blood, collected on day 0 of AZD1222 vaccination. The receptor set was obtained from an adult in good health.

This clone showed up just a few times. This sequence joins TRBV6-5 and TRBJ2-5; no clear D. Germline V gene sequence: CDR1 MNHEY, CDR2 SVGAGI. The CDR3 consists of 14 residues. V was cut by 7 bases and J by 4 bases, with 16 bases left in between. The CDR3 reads CASTQVRARETQYF. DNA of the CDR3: TGTGCCAGCACCCAGGTCCGGGCGAGAGAGACCCAGTACTTC.

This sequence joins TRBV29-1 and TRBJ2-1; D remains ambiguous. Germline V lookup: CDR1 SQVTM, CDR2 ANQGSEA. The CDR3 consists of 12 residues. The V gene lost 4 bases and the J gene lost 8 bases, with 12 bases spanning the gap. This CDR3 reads CSVVLANYEQFF. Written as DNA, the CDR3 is TGCAGCGTTGTGTTAGCTAACTATGAGCAGTTCTTC.

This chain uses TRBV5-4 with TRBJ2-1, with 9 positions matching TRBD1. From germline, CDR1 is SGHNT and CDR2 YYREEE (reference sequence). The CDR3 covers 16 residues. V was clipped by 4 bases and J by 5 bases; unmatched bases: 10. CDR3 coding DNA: TGTGCCAGCAGCCGGACAGGGGTAGGAGAGAACAATGAGCAGTTCTTC. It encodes CASSRTGVGENNEQFF.

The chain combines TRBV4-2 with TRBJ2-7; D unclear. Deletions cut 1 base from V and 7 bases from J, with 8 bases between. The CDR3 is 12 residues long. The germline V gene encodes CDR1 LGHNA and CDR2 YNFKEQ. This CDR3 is CASSQALGEQYF. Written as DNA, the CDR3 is TGTGCCAGCAGCCAAGCCCTGGGTGAGCAGTACTTC.

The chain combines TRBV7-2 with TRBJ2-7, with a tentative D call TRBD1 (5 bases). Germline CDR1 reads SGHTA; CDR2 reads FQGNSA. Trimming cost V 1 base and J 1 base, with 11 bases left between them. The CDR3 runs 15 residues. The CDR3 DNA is TGTGCCAGCAGCTTAGAGCAGGGAATGTCCTACGAGCAGTACTTC. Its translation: CASSLEQGMSYEQYF.

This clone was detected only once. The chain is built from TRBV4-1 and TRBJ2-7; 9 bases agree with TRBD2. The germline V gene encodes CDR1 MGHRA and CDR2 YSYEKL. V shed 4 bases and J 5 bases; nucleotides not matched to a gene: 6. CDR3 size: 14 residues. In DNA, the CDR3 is TGCGCCAGCAGCCCTCTAGCGGGAATAGACGAGCAGTACTTC. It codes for CASSPLAGIDEQYF.

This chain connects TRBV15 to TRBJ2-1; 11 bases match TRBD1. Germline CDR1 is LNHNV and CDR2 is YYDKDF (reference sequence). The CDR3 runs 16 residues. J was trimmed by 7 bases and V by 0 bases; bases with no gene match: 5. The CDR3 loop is CATSREFRDRGNEQFF. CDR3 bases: TGTGCCACCAGCAGAGAGTTCCGGGACAGGGGGAATGAGCAGTTCTTC.

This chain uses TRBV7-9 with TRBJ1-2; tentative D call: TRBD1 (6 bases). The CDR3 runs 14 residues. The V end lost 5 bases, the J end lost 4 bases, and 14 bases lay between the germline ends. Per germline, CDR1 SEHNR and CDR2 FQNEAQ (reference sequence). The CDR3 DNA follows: TGTGCCAGCAGCGGCGGGACACCCGCCTATGGCTACACCTTC. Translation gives CASSGGTPAYGYTF.

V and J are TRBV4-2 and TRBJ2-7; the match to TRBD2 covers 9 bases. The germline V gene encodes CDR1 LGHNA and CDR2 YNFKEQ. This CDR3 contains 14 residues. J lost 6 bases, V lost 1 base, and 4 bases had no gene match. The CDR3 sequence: CASSQVAGVPEQYF. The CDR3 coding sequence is TGTGCCAGCAGCCAAGTAGCGGGAGTCCCCGAGCAGTACTTC.

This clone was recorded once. The CDR3: CASSQDRKTSGSEQFF. CDR3 sequence (DNA): TGCGCCAGCAGCCAAGATAGAAAAACTAGCGGGAGTGAGCAGTTCTTC. V is TRBV4-3 and J is TRBJ2-1; 11 positions match TRBD2. Per germline, CDR1 LGHNA and CDR2 YSLEER. With V trimmed by 0 bases and J by 9 bases, 7 bases remained unmatched. The CDR3 loop spans 16 amino acids.

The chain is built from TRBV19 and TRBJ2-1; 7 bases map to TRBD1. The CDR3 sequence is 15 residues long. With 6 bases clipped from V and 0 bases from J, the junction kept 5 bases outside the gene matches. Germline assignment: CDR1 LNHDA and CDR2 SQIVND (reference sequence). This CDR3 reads CASSPTGYSYNEQFF. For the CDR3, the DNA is TGTGCCAGTAGCCCGACAGGGTACTCCTACAATGAGCAGTTCTTC.

The CDR3 DNA reads TGTGCCAGCAGTGAAAGGACAGGGGGAACCGGGGAGCTGTTTTTT. Amino acids: CASSERTGGTGELFF. The chain carries TRBV6-1 and TRBJ2-2; 10 bases fit TRBD1. This CDR3 is built from 15 residues. Trimming removed 2 bases from V and 5 bases from J; junction bases left unmatched: 2. Germline CDR1 MNHNS, CDR2 SASEGT.

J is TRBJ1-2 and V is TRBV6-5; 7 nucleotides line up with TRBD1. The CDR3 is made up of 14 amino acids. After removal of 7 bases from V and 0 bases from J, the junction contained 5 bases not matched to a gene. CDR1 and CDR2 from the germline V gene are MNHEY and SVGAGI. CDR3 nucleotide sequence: TGTGCCAGCAATAGACAGGGAGCTAACTATGGCTACACCTTC. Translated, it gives CASNRQGANYGYTF.

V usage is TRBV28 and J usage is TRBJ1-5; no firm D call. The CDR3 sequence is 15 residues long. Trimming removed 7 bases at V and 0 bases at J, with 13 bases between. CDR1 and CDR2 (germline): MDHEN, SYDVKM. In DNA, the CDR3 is TGTGCCAGCACCGGGGTAGGGAATAGCAATCAGCCCCAGCATTTT. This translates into CASTGVGNSNQPQHF.

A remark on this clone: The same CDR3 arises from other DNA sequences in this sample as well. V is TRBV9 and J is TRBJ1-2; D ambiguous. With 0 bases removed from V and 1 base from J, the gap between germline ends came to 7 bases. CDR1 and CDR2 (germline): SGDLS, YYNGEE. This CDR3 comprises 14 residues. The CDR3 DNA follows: TGTGCCAGCAGCGTAGGGCAGATTAACTATGGCTACACCTTC. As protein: CASSVGQINYGYTF.

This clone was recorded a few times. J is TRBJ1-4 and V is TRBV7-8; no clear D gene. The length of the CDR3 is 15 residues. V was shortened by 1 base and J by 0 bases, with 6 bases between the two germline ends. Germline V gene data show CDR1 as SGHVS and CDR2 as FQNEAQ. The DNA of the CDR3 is TGTGCCAGCAGCTTAGGTTCAACAACTAATGAAAAACTGTTTTTT. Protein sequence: CASSLGSTTNEKLFF.

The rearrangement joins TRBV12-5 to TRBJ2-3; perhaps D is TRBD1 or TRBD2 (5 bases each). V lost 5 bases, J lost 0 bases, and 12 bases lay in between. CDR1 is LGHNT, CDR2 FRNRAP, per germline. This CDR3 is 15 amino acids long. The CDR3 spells CASGPGQGSTDTQYF. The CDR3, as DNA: TGTGCTAGTGGTCCGGGGCAGGGAAGCACAGATACGCAGTATTTT.

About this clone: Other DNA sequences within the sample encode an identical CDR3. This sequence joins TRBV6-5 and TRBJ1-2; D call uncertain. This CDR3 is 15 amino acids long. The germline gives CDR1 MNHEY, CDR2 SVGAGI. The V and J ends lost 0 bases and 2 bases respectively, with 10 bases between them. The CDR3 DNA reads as TGTGCCAGCAGTTACTCGAGTGCAAGAAACTATGGCTACACCTTC. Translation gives CASSYSSARNYGYTF.

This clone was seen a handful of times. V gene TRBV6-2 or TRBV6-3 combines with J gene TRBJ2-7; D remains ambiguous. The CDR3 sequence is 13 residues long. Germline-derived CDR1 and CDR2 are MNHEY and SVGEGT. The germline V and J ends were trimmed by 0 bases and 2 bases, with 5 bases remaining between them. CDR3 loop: CASSYSLTYEQYF. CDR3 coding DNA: TGTGCCAGCAGTTACTCATTAACCTACGAGCAGTACTTC.

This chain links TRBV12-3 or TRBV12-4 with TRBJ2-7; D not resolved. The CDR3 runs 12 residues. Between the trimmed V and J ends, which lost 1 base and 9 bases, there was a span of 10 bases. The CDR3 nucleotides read TGTGCCAGCAGTTTAGGATTTACGGGGCAGTACTTC. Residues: CASSLGFTGQYF.

DNA for the CDR3: TGTGCCAGCAGTGAAGCCCTAGCGGGAGTGGAGACCCAGTACTTC. Protein sequence: CASSEALAGVETQYF. The rearrangement joins TRBV6-1 to TRBJ2-5, with 10 bases identical to TRBD2. The CDR3 consists of 15 residues. V dropped 0 bases and J dropped 5; count of bases not matched to a gene: 3. From germline, CDR1 is MNHNS and CDR2 SASEGT.

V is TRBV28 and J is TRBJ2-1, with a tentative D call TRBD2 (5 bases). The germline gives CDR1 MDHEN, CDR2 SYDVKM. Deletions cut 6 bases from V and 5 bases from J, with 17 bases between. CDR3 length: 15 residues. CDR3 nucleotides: TGTGCCAGCAGGCCGAGGGTAAACACAAACAATGAGCAGTTCTTC. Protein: CASRPRVNTNNEQFF.

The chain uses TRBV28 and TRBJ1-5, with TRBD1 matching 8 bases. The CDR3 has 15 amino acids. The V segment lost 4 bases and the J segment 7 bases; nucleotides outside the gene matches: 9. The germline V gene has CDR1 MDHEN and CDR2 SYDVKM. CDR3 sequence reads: CASSSPQGAGQPQHF. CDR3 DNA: TGTGCCAGCAGTTCACCCCAGGGGGCAGGACAGCCCCAGCATTTT.

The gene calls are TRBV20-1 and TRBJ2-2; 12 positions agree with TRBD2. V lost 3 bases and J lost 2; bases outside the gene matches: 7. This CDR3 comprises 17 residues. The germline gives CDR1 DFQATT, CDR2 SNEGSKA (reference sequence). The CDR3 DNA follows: TGCAGTGCTAGTCGGGCTAGCGGGAGGGCCAACACCGGGGAGCTGTTTTTT. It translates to CSASRASGRANTGELFF.

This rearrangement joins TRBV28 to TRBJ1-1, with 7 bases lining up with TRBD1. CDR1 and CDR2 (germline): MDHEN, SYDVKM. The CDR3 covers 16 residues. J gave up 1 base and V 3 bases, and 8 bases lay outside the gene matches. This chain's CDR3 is CASSFPQGTANTEAFF. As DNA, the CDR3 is TGTGCCAGCAGTTTCCCACAAGGGACAGCGAACACTGAAGCTTTCTTT.

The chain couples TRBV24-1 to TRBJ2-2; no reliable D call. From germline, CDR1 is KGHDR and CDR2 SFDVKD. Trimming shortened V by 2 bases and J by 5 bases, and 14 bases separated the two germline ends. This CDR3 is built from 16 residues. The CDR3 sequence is CATSDSAYWDTGELFF. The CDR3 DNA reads TGTGCCACCAGTGATTCCGCGTACTGGGATACCGGGGAGCTGTTTTTT.

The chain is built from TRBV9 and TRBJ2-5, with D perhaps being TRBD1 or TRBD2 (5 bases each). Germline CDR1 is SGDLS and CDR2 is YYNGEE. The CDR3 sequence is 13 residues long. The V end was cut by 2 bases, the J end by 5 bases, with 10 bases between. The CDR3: CASSVGESETQYF. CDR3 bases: TGTGCCAGCAGCGTGGGGGAATCGGAGACCCAGTACTTC.

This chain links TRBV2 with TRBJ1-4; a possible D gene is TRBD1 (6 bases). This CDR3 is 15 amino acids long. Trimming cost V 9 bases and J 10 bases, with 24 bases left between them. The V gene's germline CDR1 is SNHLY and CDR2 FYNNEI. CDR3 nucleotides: TGTGCCAGGAGGGGGGATTCGGGACTCGAGGGAAAACTGTTTTTT. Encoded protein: CARRGDSGLEGKLFF. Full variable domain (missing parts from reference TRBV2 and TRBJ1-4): EPEVTQTPSHQVTQMGQEVILRCVPISNHLYFYWYRQILGQKVEFLVSFYNNEISEKSEIFDDQFSVERPDGSNFTLKIRSTKLEDSAMYFCARRGDSGLEGKLFFGSGTQLSVL.

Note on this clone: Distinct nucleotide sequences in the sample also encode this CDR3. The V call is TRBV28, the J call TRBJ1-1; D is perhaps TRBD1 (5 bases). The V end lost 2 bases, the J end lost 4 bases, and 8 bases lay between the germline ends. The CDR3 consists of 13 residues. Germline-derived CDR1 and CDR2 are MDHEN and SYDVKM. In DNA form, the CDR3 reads TGTGCCAGCAGTTTACAGGGAGGCACTGAAGCTTTCTTT. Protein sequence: CASSLQGGTEAFF.

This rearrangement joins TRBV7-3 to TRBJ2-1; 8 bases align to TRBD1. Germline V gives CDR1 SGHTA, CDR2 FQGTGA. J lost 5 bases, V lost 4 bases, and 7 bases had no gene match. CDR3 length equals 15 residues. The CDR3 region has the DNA TGTGCCAGCAGCTCGCGGACAGGGCTCCACAATGAGCAGTTCTTC. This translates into CASSSRTGLHNEQFF.

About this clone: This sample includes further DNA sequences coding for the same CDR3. In DNA, the CDR3 is TGTGCCAGCAGCCCCCCGGGACAGGGTTATCAGCCCCAGCATTTT. Its translation is CASSPPGQGYQPQHF. The chain recombines TRBV28 with TRBJ1-5; 9 bases are shared with TRBD1. Unmatched junction bases numbered 8, after V lost 6 bases and J lost 5 bases. This CDR3 region has 15 residues. Germline V gene data show CDR1 as MDHEN and CDR2 as SYDVKM.